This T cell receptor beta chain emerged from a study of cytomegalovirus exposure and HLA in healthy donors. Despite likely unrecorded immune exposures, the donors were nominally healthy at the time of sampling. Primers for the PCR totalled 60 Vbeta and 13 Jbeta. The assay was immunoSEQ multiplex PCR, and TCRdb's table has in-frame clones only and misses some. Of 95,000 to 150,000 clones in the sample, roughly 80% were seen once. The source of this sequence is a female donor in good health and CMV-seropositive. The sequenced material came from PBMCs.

CDR3 coding DNA: TGTGCCAGCAGTGTTATGGGCGTGGAAGCTTTCTTT. It codes for CASSVMGVEAFF. The chain employs TRBV6-1 and TRBJ1-1, with no clear D. Trimming removed 4 bases at V and 8 bases at J, with 11 bases between. The CDR3 covers 12 residues. Germline-derived CDR1 and CDR2 are MNHNS and SASEGT.